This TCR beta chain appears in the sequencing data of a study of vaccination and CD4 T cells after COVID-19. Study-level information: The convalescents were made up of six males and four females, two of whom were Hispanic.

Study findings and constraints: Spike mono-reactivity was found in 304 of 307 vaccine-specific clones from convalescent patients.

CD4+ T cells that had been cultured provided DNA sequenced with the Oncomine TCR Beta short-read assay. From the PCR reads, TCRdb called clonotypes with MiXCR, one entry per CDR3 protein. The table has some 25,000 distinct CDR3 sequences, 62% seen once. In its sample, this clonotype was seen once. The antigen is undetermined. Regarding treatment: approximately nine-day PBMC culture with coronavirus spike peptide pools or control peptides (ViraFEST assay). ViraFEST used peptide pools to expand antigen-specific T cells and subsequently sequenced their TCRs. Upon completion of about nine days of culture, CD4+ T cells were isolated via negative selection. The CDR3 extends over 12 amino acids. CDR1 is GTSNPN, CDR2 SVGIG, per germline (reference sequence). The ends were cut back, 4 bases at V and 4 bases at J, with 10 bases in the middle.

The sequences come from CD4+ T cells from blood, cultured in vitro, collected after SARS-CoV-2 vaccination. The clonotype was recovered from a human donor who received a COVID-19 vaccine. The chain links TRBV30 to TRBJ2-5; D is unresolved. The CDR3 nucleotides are TGTGCCTGGAACTTTGGATTAGAGACCCAGTACTTC. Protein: CAWNFGLETQYF.